This T cell receptor (beta chain) is drawn from a study of T cell clusters in autoimmune cytopenias. Multiplex touch-down PCR amplified TRB using TRB-A and TRB-B pools in one tube. TCRdb derives one entry per CDR3 protein from the multiplex PCR reads, leaving out DNA. The table lists under 2,500 distinct CDR3 sequences. Study-wide results and caveats: The T cell clusters came from computational analysis alone and lack functional validation. Healthy donors had about 3-fold more exclusive TRB clusters than active autoimmune hepatitis patients. Comparing secondary cytopenia with chronic lymphocytic leukemia showed no cluster-lack signature, apparently masked by lymphoma repertoire. TRB repertoire shifts in secondary cytopenia and chronic lymphocytic leukemia mostly reflected lymphoma, not autoimmunity.

Considering frequency, this clonotype is medium-sized (0.01 to 0.1%). The antigen is unknown. TRB was amplified from approximately 250 ng of peripheral blood genomic DNA per sample. Germline V gene lookup returns CDR1 SGHKS and CDR2 YYEKEE (reference sequence). The CDR3 has 14 amino acids. The source of this sequence is a human donor with an autoimmune cytopenia or autoimmune hepatitis (not recorded which). The rearrangement links TRBV5-5 to TRBJ1-5; the TRBD1 assignment by TCRdb is unverifiable without DNA. The specimen was peripheral blood. The CDR3 reads CASSRYRENQPQHF.